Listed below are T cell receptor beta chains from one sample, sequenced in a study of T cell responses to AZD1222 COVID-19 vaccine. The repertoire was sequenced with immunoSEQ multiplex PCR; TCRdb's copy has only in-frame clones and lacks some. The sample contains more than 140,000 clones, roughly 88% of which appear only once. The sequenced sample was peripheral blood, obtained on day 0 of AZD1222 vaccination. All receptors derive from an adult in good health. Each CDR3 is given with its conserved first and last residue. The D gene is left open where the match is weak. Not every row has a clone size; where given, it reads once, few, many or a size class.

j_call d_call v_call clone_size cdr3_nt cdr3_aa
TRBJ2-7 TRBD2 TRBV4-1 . TGCGCCAGCAGCCAAGAAGCTAGCGGTACACCCTACGAGCAGTACTTC CASSQEASGTPYEQYF
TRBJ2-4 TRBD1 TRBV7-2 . TGTGCCAGCAGCCCCGGGACAGGGGTTAACATTCAGTACTTC CASSPGTGVNIQYF
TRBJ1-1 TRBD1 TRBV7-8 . TGTGCCAGCAGCTTGAATAGGGACAGGGGGCTCACTGAAGCTTTCTTT CASSLNRDRGLTEAFF
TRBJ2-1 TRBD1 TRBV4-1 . TGCGCCAGCAGCCAAGATCTAGGGACAGGGGTATACAATGAGCAGTTCTTC CASSQDLGTGVYNEQFF
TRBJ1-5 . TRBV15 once TGTGCCACCAGCAGAGGACCCTCGTCGGATCAGCCCCAGCATTTT CATSRGPSSDQPQHF
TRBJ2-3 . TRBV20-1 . TGCAGTGCGACCCGGACGGGTACGCAGTATTTT CSATRTGTQYF
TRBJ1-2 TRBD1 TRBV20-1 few TGCAGTGCTAGTCGGGGACAGGGCGGCTACACCTTC CSASRGQGGYTF
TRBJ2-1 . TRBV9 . TGTGCCAGCAGCCTTGGACAGTCCTCCTACAATGAGCAGTTCTTC CASSLGQSSYNEQFF
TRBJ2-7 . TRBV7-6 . TGTGCCAGCAGCTTAGAGTTGCAGGGACCCTACGAGCAGTACTTC CASSLELQGPYEQYF
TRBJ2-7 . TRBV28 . TGTGCCAGCAGTTCCTTAGGGGGGCTCGTCTACGAGCAGTACTTC CASSSLGGLVYEQYF
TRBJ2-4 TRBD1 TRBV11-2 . TGTGCCAGCAGCCCTGGCGACAGGGTTTCCAAAAACATTCAGTACTTC CASSPGDRVSKNIQYF
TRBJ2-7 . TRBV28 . TGTGCCAGCAGTTTAGGCTTCTCGGGCGAGCAGTACTTC CASSLGFSGEQYF
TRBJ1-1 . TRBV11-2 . TGTGCCAGCAGCTTACCCGGTAACACTGAAGCTTTCTTT CASSLPGNTEAFF
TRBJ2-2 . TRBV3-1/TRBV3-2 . TGTGCCAGCAGCCAAATCCCCCTAATGGCCGGGGAGCTGTTTTTT CASSQIPLMAGELFF
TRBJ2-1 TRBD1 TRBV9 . TGTGCCAGCAGCGCTTGGACAGGGTCGGCTGAGCAGTTCTTC CASSAWTGSAEQFF
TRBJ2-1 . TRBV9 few TGTGCCAGCAGCGTAGACTTTGGGGAGCAGTTCTTC CASSVDFGEQFF
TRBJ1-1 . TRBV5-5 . TGTGCCAGCAGCCATATGGAAAAGGGTGAAGCTTTCTTT CASSHMEKGEAFF